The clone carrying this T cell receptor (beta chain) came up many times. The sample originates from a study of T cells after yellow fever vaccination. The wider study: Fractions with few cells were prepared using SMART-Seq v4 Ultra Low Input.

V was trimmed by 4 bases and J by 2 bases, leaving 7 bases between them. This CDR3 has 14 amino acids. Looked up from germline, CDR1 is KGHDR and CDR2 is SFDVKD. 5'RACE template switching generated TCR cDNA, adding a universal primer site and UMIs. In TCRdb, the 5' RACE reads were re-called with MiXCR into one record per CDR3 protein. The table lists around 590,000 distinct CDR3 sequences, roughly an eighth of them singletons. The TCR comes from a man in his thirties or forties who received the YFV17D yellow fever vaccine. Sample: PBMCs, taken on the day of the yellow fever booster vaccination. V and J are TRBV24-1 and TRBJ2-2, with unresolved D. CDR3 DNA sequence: TGTGCCACCAGTGAGGGTGGAAACACCGGGGAGCTGTTTTTT. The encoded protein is CATSEGGNTGELFF.